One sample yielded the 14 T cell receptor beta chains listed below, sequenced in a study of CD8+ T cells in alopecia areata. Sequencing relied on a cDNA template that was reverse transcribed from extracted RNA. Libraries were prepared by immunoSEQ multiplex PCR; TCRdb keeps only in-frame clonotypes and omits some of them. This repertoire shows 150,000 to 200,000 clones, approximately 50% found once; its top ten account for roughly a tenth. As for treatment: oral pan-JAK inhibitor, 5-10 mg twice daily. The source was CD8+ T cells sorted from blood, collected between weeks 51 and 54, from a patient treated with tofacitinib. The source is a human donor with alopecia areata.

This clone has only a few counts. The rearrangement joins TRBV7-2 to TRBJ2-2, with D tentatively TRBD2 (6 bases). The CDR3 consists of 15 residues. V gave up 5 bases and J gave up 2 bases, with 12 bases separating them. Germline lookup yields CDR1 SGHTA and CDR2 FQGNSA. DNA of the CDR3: TGTGCCAGCAGCAGATGGGACTTCAACACCGGGGAGCTGTTTTTT. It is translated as CASSRWDFNTGELFF.

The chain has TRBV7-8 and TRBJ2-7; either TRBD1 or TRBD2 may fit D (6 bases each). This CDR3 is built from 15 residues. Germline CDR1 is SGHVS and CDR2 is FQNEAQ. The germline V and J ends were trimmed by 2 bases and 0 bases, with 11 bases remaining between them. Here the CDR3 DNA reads TGTGCCAGCAGCTTAATCGGGGGCAGCTCCTACGAGCAGTACTTC. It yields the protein CASSLIGGSSYEQYF. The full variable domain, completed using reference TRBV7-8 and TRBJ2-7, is GAGVSQSPRYKVAKRGQDVALRCDPISGHVSLFWYQQALGQGPEFLTYFQNEAQLDKSGLPSDRFFAERPEGSVSTLKIQRTQQEDSAVYLCASSLIGGSSYEQYFGPGTRLTVT.

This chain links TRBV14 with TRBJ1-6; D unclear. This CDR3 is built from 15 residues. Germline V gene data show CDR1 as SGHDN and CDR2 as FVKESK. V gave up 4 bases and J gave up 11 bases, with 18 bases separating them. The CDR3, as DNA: TGTGCCAGCAGCCCCTCCAACTCGGCATTTCCACCCCTCCACTTT. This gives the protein CASSPSNSAFPPLHF.

Here the CDR3 DNA reads TGTGCCTCAAGATCCTGGGGCAATGAGCAGTTCTTC. Protein sequence: CASRSWGNEQFF. This chain uses TRBV10-3 with TRBJ2-1; D call uncertain. The CDR3 length is 12 residues. The V and J ends lost 11 bases and 6 bases respectively, with 14 bases between them. The V gene's germline CDR1 is ENHRY and CDR2 SYGVKD.

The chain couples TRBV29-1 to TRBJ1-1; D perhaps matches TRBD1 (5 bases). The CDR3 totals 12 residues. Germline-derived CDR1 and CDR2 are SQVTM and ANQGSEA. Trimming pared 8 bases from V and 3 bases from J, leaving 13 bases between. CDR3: CSIGGGDTEAFF. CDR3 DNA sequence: TGCAGCATTGGGGGGGGAGACACTGAAGCTTTCTTT.

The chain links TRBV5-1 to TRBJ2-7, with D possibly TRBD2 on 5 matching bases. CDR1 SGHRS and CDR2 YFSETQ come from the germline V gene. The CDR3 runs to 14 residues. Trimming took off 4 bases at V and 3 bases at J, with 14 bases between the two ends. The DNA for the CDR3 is TGCGCCAGCAGCCCAGACCGGGCGGGCTACGAGCAGTACTTC. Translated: CASSPDRAGYEQYF.

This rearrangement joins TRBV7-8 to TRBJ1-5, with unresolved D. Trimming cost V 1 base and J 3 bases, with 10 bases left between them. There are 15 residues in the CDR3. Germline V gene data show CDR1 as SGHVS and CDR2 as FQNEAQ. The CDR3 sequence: CASSLGPRHNQPQHF. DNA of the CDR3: TGTGCCAGCAGCTTAGGACCCAGGCACAATCAGCCCCAGCATTTT.

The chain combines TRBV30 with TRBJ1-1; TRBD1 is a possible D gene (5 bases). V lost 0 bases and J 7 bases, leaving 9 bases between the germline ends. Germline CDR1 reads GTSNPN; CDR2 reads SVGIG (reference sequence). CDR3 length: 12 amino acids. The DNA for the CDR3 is TGTGCCTGGAGTGTAATGGGGGTTGAAGCTTTCTTT. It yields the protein CAWSVMGVEAFF. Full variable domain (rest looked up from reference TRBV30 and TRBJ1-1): SQTIHQWPATLVQPVGSPLSLECTVEGTSNPNLYWYRQAAGRGLQLLFYSVGIGQISSEVPQNLSASRPQDRQFILSSKKLLLSDSGFYLCAWSVMGVEAFFGQGTRLTVV.

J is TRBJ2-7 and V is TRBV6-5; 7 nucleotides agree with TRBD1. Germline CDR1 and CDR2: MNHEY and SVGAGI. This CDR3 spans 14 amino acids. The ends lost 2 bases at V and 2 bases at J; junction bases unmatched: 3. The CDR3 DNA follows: TGTGCCAGCAGTTACATTCAGGGGGCCTACGAGCAGTACTTC. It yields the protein CASSYIQGAYEQYF.

The CDR3 DNA reads TGTGCCAGCAGCCAAGTTGGATCCCTGGCATACACAGATACGCAGTATTTT. Translation: CASSQVGSLAYTDTQYF. The gene calls are TRBV4-2 and TRBJ2-3; D remains ambiguous. Trimming took off 1 base at V and 2 bases at J, with 16 bases between the two ends. The CDR3 runs 17 residues. Germline CDR1 is LGHNA and CDR2 is YNFKEQ.

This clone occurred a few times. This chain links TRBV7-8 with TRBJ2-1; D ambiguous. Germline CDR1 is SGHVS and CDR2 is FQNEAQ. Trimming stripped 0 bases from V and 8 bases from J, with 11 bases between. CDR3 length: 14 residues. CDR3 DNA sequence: TGTGCCAGCAGCTTAGCTTGGCAGCCCCATGAGCAGTTCTTC. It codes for CASSLAWQPHEQFF.

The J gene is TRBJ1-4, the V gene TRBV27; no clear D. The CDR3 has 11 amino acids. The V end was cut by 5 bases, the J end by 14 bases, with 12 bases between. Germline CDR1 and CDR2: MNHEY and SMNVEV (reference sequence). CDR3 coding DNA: TGTGCCAGCAGTGCCGGCCTGGGGCTGTTTTTT. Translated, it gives CASSAGLGLFF.

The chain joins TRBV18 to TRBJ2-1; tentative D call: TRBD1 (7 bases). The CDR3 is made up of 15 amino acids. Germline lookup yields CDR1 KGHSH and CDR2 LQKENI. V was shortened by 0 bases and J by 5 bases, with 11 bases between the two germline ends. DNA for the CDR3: TGTGCCAGCTCACCACCGGAGGGGGCAAACAATGAGCAGTTCTTC. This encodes CASSPPEGANNEQFF.

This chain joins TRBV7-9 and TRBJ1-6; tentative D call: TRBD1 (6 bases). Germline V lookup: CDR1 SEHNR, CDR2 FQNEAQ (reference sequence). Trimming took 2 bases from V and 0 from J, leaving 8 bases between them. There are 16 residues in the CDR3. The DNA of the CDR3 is TGTGCCAGCAGCTTATCAGGGGCCTCCTATAATTCACCCCTCCACTTT. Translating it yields CASSLSGASYNSPLHF.